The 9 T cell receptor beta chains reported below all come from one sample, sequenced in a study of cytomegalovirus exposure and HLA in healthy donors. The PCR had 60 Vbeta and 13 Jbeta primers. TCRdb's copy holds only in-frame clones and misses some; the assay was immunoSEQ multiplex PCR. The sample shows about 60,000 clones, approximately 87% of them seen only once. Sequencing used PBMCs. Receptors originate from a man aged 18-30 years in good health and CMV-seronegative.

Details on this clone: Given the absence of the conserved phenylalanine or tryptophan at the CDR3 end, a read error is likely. The CDR3 coding sequence is TGTGCCAGCAGCTCTAGGACAGGGAATCAGCCCCAGCATCTT. Protein sequence: CASSSRTGNQPQHL. The chain is built from TRBV6-1 and TRBJ1-5; 8 bases align to TRBD1. Germline assignment: CDR1 MNHNS and CDR2 SASEGT. With V trimmed by 6 bases and J by 4 bases, 5 bases remained unmatched. The CDR3 runs to 14 residues.

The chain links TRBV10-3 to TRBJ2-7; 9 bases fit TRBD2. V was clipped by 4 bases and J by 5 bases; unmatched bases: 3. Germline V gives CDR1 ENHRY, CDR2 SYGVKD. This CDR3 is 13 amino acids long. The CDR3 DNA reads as TGTGCCATCAGTGCTAGCGGGGTGCACGAGCAGTACTTC. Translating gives CAISASGVHEQYF.

CDR3 sequence (DNA): TGTGCCTGCAGTCGGGAGGAGAACACTGAAGCTTTCTTT. Protein: CACSREENTEAFF. V is TRBV30 and J is TRBJ1-1; D not certain. Germline CDR1 and CDR2: GTSNPN and SVGIG (reference sequence). The V end was cut by 6 bases, the J end by 1 base, with 12 bases between. The CDR3 length is 13 residues.

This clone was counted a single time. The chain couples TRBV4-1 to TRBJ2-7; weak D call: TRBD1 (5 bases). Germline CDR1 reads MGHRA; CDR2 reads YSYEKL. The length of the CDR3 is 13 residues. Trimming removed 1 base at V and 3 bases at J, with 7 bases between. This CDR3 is CASSQVGLYEQYF. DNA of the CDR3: TGCGCCAGCAGCCAAGTGGGGCTCTACGAGCAGTACTTC.

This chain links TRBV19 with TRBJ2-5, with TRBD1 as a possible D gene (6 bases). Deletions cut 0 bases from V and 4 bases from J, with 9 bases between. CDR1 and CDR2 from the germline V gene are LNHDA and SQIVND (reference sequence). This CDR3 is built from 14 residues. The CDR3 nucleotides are TGTGCCAGTAGTATAGAAAAGGGGGTAGAGACCCAGTACTTC. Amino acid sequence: CASSIEKGVETQYF.

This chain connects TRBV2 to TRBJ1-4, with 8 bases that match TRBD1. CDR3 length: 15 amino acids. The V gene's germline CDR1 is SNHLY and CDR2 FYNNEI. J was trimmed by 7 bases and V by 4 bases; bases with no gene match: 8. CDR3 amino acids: CASSVPQGAPEKLFF. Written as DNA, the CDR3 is TGTGCCAGCAGTGTTCCCCAGGGGGCGCCTGAAAAACTGTTTTTT.

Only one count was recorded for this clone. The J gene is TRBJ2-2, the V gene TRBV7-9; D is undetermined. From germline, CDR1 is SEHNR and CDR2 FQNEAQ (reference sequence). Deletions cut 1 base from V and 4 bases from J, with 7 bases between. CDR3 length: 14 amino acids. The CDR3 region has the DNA TGTGCCAGCAGCTTAGTTTTCGTCACCGGGGAGCTGTTTTTT. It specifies CASSLVFVTGELFF. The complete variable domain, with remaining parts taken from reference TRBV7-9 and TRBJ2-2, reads DTGVSQNPRHKITKRGQNVTFRCDPISEHNRLYWYRQTLGQGPEFLTYFQNEAQLEKSRLLSDRFSAERPKGSFSTLEIQRTEQGDSAMYLCASSLVFVTGELFFGEGSRLTVL.

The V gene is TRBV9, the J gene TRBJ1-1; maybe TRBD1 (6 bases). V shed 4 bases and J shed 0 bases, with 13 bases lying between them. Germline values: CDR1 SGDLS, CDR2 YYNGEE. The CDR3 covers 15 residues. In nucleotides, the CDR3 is TGTGCCAGCAGCCCACGGACAGATTTGAACACTGAAGCTTTCTTT. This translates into CASSPRTDLNTEAFF.

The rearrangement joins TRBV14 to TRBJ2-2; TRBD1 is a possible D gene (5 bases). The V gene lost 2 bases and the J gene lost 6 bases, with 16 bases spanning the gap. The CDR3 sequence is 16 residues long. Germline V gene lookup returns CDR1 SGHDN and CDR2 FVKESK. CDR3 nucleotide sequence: TGTGCCAGCAGCCAATATTTAGGGGTCACCCCCGGGGAGCTGTTTTTT. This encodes CASSQYLGVTPGELFF.